Listed here are 5 T cell receptor beta chains from one sample, sequenced in a study of control samples from healthy donors and cancer patients. Only in-frame clones appear in the TCRdb table, and some are missing; sequencing was by immunoSEQ multiplex PCR. The data hold tens of thousands of clones, with about 87% observed a single time. Source material: PBMCs. These receptors originate from an older woman with head and neck cancer.

V usage is TRBV4-1 and J usage is TRBJ1-1, with D hard to call. V dropped 3 bases and J dropped 1 base, with 15 bases sitting between them. This CDR3 is 16 amino acids long. Germline V CDR1 and CDR2: MGHRA, YSYEKL. The DNA for the CDR3 is TGCGCCAGCAGCCAGATTTACTCGGGGTGGAACACTGAAGCTTTCTTT. It translates to CASSQIYSGWNTEAFF.

The chain uses TRBV28 and TRBJ1-4; TRBD1 might be the D (5 bases). The CDR3 runs 13 residues. Germline V gene data show CDR1 as MDHEN and CDR2 as SYDVKM. V lost 4 bases and J lost 7, with 10 bases in between. The CDR3 DNA sequence: TGTGCCAGCAGTTCCAGGGAATCTGAAAAACTGTTTTTT. Translation gives CASSSRESEKLFF.

This sequence joins TRBV2 and TRBJ2-1; unclear D gene. Trimming pared 8 bases from V and 6 bases from J, leaving 17 bases between. Germline V CDR1 and CDR2: SNHLY, FYNNEI. CDR3 length equals 14 residues. The CDR3 DNA sequence: TGTGCCAGCGAACTTTCGGTTTCCGGCAATGAGCAGTTCTTC. This gives the protein CASELSVSGNEQFF.

The gene calls are TRBV5-4 and TRBJ1-1; no clear D gene. CDR1 is SGHNT, CDR2 YYREEE, per germline (reference sequence). Trimming shortened V by 0 bases and J by 4 bases, and 4 bases separated the two germline ends. The CDR3 covers 12 residues. The CDR3 protein is CASSLGSTEAFF. DNA of the CDR3: TGTGCCAGCAGCTTGGGCAGCACTGAAGCTTTCTTT. The full variable domain, with the rest looked up from reference TRBV5-4 and TRBJ1-1, is ETGVTQSPTHLIKTRGQQVTLRCSSQSGHNTVSWYQQALGQGPQFIFQYYREEENGRGNFPPRFSGLQFPNYSSELNVNALELDDSALYLCASSLGSTEAFFGQGTRLTVV.

The V call is TRBV7-8, the J call TRBJ2-7, with TRBD1 matching over 7 bases. The CDR3 spans 14 residues. The ends lost 3 bases at V and 3 bases at J; junction bases unmatched: 5. The germline V gene encodes CDR1 SGHVS and CDR2 FQNEAQ. This chain's CDR3 is CASSLGQSFYEQYF. The CDR3 DNA reads as TGTGCCAGCAGCTTGGGACAGTCGTTCTACGAGCAGTACTTC.